The clone carrying this T cell receptor (beta chain) was seen a handful of times. Its antigen is as yet unknown. This CDR3 has 13 residues. Germline values: CDR1 DFQATT, CDR2 SNEGSKA (reference sequence). The V segment lost 3 bases and the J segment 2 bases; nucleotides outside the gene matches: 4. Template switching, a step in the protocol, added a universal primer site, and cDNA carried unique molecular identifiers. TCRdb re-called the 5' RACE reads through MiXCR, storing one row per CDR3 protein. The sample has about 890,000 distinct CDR3 sequences, about 12% seen once; the top ten hold around 1.5%. The sample is drawn from a study of identical twins. The study's findings and limits: Excess sharing between twins was weaker in beta out-of-frame sequences. Invariant populations such as MAIT and iNKT cells could partly muddle zero-insertion analyses.

Healthy Caucasians alone served as donors. The same data also contributed to another study, on yellow fever vaccine responses in identical twins.

Material for sequencing was PBMCs. The clonotype was recovered from a woman in her late teens or twenties in good health. This chain uses TRBV20-1 with TRBJ2-7; the match to TRBD2 covers 7 bases. CDR3 nucleotides: TGCAGTGCTAGTCGGGAGGCCCCCTACGAGCAGTACTTC. It is translated as CSASREAPYEQYF.